A selection of T cell receptor beta chains follows, all from one sample in a study of blood T cell repertoires in COVID-19. Produced via immunoSEQ multiplex PCR; TCRdb's table is partial and in-frame only. Here the sample spans approximately 200,000 clones, approximately 90% being singletons. Sequencing input: peripheral blood. These receptors were collected from a woman aged 25 to 39 with acute or convalescent COVID-19. Both conserved end residues are trimmed from each CDR3.

V: TRBV12-3/TRBV12-4; length: 10; CDR3: ASSLFPAAVF
V: TRBV2; length: 10; CDR3: ASELRQGPVF
V: TRBV11-2; length: 13; CDR3: ASSLRLAGVETQY
V: TRBV4-1; length: 11; CDR3: ASRDSFNSPLH
V: TRBV2; length: 11; CDR3: ASGQALNQPQH
V: TRBV2; length: 12; CDR3: ASRQRFLADTQY
V: TRBV5-1; length: 12; CDR3: ASSQGSHNSPLH
V: TRBV28; length: 9; CDR3: ASRRNEKLF
V: TRBV7-8; length: 11; CDR3: AISGISYNEQF
V: TRBV2; length: 11; CDR3: ASSDVSSQPQH
V: TRBV14; length: 15; CDR3: ASSPRMGTSHQETQY
V: TRBV28; length: 10; CDR3: ASSPVRREQY
V: TRBV15; length: 11; CDR3: ATRASGANVLT
V: TRBV10-3; length: 11; CDR3: ATAGTAHNEQF
V: TRBV6-5; length: 12; CDR3: ASSWTVFTGELF
V: TRBV5-1; length: 15; CDR3: ASSLAGGRQENSPLH
V: TRBV7-9; length: 12; CDR3: ASRGAGSQETQY
V: TRBV6-5; length: 11; CDR3: ASSYTSGYEQY
V: TRBV5-1; length: 12; CDR3: ASSLGTGQETQY
V: TRBV9; length: 12; CDR3: ASSVANSRDEQF
V: TRBV7-9; length: 10; CDR3: ASSFTYNEQF
V: TRBV27; length: 11; CDR3: ASSFLGGQPQH
V: TRBV7-9; length: 16; CDR3: ASSPVTPGGWNTGELF
V: TRBV5-5; length: 12; CDR3: ASSWSGDGGKLF
V: TRBV7-2; length: 7; CDR3: ASRDWWF
V: TRBV10-1; length: 11; CDR3: ASSETLGQHYT
V: TRBV18; length: 13; CDR3: ASSPPSGSIYEQY
V: TRBV5-6; length: 16; CDR3: ASGGTGGARWVTGELF
V: TRBV9; length: 12; CDR3: ASNGAGFTDTQY
V: TRBV6-5; length: 12; CDR3: ASSAPSGEETQY
V: TRBV2; length: 10; CDR3: ASTTAGTEAF
V: TRBV5-4; length: 13; CDR3: ASSPKQKRNSPLH
V: TRBV7-2; length: 11; CDR3: ASSLAYSQPQH
V: TRBV19; length: 17; CDR3: ASSISGRFGARSYNEQF
V: TRBV5-1; length: 13; CDR3: ASSRDTFSGNTIY